This T cell receptor beta chain was found in a study of Ad26.COV2.S vaccination and SARS-CoV-2 variants. In the study overall: Administration of Ad26.COV2.S was intramuscular, either once or twice 56 days apart.

The method was immunoSEQ multiplex PCR; TCRdb's version includes in-frame clones alone and lacks a portion of them. This table has around 270,000 clones, around 88% appearing once. The treatment denotes: roughly 18 received Ad26.COV2.S at low or high dose, single or two shots; about 5 received placebo; per-sample allocation not given. The study sampled participants on day 63 after the first vaccine or placebo injection. Wuhan-strain SARS-CoV-2 spike was expressed by the Ad26 vector that made up the vaccine. The sequence derives from a person between 18 and 65 years old who received the Ad26.COV2.S COVID-19 vaccine or a placebo. Sequencing was performed on peripheral blood, taken in a trial of Ad26.COV2.S vaccine versus placebo.

The chain's CDR3 is CAWSVLRADTQYF. In DNA form, the CDR3 reads TGTGCCTGGAGTGTACTAAGGGCAGATACGCAGTATTTT. The J gene is TRBJ2-3, the V gene TRBV30; unclear D gene. CDR3 length: 13 residues. Germline loops: CDR1 GTSNPN, CDR2 SVGIG (reference sequence). The V end lost 0 bases, the J end lost 4 bases, and 8 bases lay between the germline ends.